This is a list of T cell receptor beta chains from one sample in a study of breast tumors, draining lymph nodes, adjacent tissues. TCRdb processed the multiplex PCR reads anew with MiXCR; each CDR3 protein has one entry. Here the sample spans 200,000 to 300,000 distinct CDR3 sequences, 30% being singletons. Sequences were obtained from axillary lymph node tissue. The receptors here all came from a female donor with breast cancer. Some clones in this sample may be carry-over from other donors' samples. The CDR3 runs from the conserved cysteine through the conserved F or W. D genes are given only for firm matches. Not all rows give a size; the values are once, few, many and, for expanded clones, a class.

>-|TRBJ1-1|12|TRBV19|-
TGTGCCAGTAGTATCTCGGCGGGGAAAGCTTTCTTT
CASSISAGKAFF
>many|TRBJ2-5|14|TRBV2|-
TGTGCCAGCAGTGTGCGGACAGTACAAGAGACCCAGTACTTC
CASSVRTVQETQYF
>many|TRBJ1-3|15|TRBV19|-
TGTGCCAGTAGTATTTCCTTACCCTCTGGAAACACCATATATTTT
CASSISLPSGNTIYF
>many|TRBJ2-5|11|TRBV2|TRBD1
TGTGCCAGCGGGACAGGAGAGACCCAGTACTTC
CASGTGETQYF
>many|TRBJ2-5|15|TRBV7-9|-
TGTGCCAGCAGCCCTCATCAGGGGATCCAAGAGACCCAGTACTTC
CASSPHQGIQETQYF
>-|TRBJ1-4|12|TRBV20-1|-
TGCAGTGCAGCCGGGGACGACGAAAAACTGTTTTTT
CSAAGDDEKLFF
>many|TRBJ2-1|13|TRBV24-1|-
TGTGCCACCAGTGGAAGTAGTGTACTGGGGCAGTTCTTC
CATSGSSVLGQFF
>many|TRBJ1-5|15|TRBV7-2|-
TGTGCCAGCAGCTTAGAGTTGTATAGCAATCAGCCCCAGCATTTT
CASSLELYSNQPQHF
>few|TRBJ2-1|14|TRBV20-1|-
TGCAGTGCTATAAGAGTACCAATTTCCACTGAGCAGTTCTTC
CSAIRVPISTEQFF
>-|TRBJ2-1|11|TRBV20-1|-
TGCAGTGTTAGCGCCCACAATGAGCAGTCCTTC
CSVSAHNEQSF
>-|TRBJ2-3|14|TRBV9|TRBD1
TGTGCCAGCAGCGTGACAGGGAATTCAGATACGCAGTATTTT
CASSVTGNSDTQYF
>many|TRBJ1-2|13|TRBV19|-
TGTGCCAGTAACCCCGGCGACCTCTATGGCTACACCTTC
CASNPGDLYGYTF
>-|TRBJ2-3|20|TRBV6-5|TRBD2
TGTGCCAGCAGTAAACTCGGGGCCCCCACGACTAGCGGGAGAAGGGATACGCAGTATTTT
CASSKLGAPTTSGRRDTQYF
>-|TRBJ2-6|18|TRBV28|TRBD1
TGTGCCAGCAGTTCGGCATGGGACAGGAACTCTGGGGCCAACGTCCTGACTTTC
CASSSAWDRNSGANVLTF
>few|TRBJ1-1|13|TRBV2|-
TGTGCCAGCGGCATCTTAATGAACACTGAAGCTTTCTTT
CASGILMNTEAFF
>-|TRBJ1-5|15|TRBV6-6|-
TGTGCCAGCAGTCACTCGGAGTATTTGAGTCAGCCCCAGCATTTT
CASSHSEYLSQPQHF
>many|TRBJ2-7|15|TRBV4-2|TRBD1
TGTGCCAGCAGCCAAGACCGACAGGGTATGGACGAGCAGTACTTC
CASSQDRQGMDEQYF
>many|TRBJ2-1|14|TRBV15|-
TGTGCCACCAGCGGCCAGGGGGGATACAATGAGCAGTTCTTC
CATSGQGGYNEQFF
>-|TRBJ2-7|16|TRBV6-2/TRBV6-3|TRBD1
TGTGCCAGCAGCCTCGGGACAGGGGGCTTGGGCTACGAGCAGTACTTC
CASSLGTGGLGYEQYF
>few|TRBJ2-3|16|TRBV27|TRBD2
TGTGCCAGCAGTTTGTATGCCCTAGCGGGGTCAGATACGCAGTATTTT
CASSLYALAGSDTQYF
>-|TRBJ2-5|16|TRBV29-1|TRBD2
TGCAGCGCTGACGGTTTAGCGGGAGGGGGGAGAGAGACCCAGTACTTC
CSADGLAGGGRETQYF
>many|TRBJ2-5|20|TRBV19|TRBD2
TGTGCCAGTAGTATAGTTTTCGCCCGCCCTAGCGGGAGGGCTTACGGGACCCAGTACTTC
CASSIVFARPSGRAYGTQYF
>many|TRBJ1-5|13|TRBV7-9|-
TGTGCCAGCAGCTTAGTCGAGGGGCAGCCCCAGCATTTT
CASSLVEGQPQHF